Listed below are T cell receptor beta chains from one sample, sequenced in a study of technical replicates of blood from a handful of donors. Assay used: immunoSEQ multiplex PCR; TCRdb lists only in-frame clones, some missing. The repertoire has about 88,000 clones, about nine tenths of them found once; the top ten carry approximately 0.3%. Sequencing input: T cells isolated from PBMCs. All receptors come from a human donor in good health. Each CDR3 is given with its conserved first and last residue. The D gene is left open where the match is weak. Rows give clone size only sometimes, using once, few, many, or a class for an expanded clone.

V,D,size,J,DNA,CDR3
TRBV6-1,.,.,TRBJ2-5,TGTGCCAGCAGTGATACCCGGAGCAGCCAAGAGACCCAGTACTTC,CASSDTRSSQETQYF
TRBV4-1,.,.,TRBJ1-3,TGCGCCAGCAGCCAAGAGGGGGCTATTGGAAACACCATATATTTT,CASSQEGAIGNTIYF
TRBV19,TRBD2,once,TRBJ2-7,TGTGCCAGTAGTATCTACCCCGGGACTAGCGGACGCACCCCCTACGAGCAGTACTTC,CASSIYPGTSGRTPYEQYF
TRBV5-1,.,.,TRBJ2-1,TGCGCCAGCAGCTTGGGACGGGACAATGAGCAGTTCTTC,CASSLGRDNEQFF
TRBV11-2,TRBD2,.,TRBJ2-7,TGTGCCAGCAGCTTGTGGGGGGGAGGGCCGGTTGAGCAGTACTTC,CASSLWGGGPVEQYF
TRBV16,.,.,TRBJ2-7,TGTGCCAGCAGCCCCTACAGGGTGCTATACGAGCAGTACTTC,CASSPYRVLYEQYF
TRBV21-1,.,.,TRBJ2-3,TGTGCCAGCACTCCAACCGGACTAGTTCGGGAGGATACGCAGTATTTT,CASTPTGLVREDTQYF
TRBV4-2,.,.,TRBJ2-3,TGTGCCAGCAGCCAAGAAACCCCGGAGGCGGGAGATACGCAGTATTTT,CASSQETPEAGDTQYF
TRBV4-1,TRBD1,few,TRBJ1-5,TGCGCCAGCAGCCCGGGGGACAGGCTAGGCAATCAGCCCCAGCATTTT,CASSPGDRLGNQPQHF
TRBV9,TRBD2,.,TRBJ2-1,TGTGCCAGCAGCAAGGGACTAGCGGGTATACACAATGAGCAGTTCTTC,CASSKGLAGIHNEQFF
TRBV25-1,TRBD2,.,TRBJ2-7,TGTGCCAGCAGTGACCAAACTAGCGGGAGTCACGAGCAGTACTTC,CASSDQTSGSHEQYF
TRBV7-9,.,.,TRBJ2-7,TGTGCCAGCAGCAAATTACGGACAGATGAGCAGTACTTC,CASSKLRTDEQYF
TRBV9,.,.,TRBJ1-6,TGTGCCAGCAGCGAACGGGGGGGTAATTCACCCCTCCACTTT,CASSERGGNSPLHF
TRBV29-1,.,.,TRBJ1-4,TGCAGCGCTAGGAAGGGGGATGACAAACTGTTTTTT,CSARKGDDKLFF
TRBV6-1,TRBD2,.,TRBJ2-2,TGTGCCAGCAGTGAAGCGCAGCGGGAGGTCCCATTCGCGAACACCGGGGAGCTGTTTTTT,CASSEAQREVPFANTGELFF
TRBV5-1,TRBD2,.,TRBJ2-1,TGCGCCAGCAGCTTGGCTGCGGGGGGCTACAATGAGCAGTTCTTC,CASSLAAGGYNEQFF
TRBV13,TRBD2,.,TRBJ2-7,TGTGCCAGCAGCTTAGTAGCGGGAGGGTCCTACGAGCAGTACTTC,CASSLVAGGSYEQYF
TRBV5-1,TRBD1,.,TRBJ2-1,TGCGCCAGCAGCCAGAGACAGGGAAGAGTCGACAATGAGCAGTTCTTC,CASSQRQGRVDNEQFF
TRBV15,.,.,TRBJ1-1,TGTGCCACCAGCAGGGTTGGGATTGGGGGGGCTCTGTACACTGAAGCTTTCTTT,CATSRVGIGGALYTEAFF
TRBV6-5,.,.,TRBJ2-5,TGTGCCAGCAGCCCCAGGGGCTCTCAAGAGACCCAGTACTTC,CASSPRGSQETQYF
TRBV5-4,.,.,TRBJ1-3,TGTGCCAGCAGCTTCAGCTCTGGAAACACCATATATTTT,CASSFSSGNTIYF
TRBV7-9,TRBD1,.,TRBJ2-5,TGTGCCAGCAGCTTATTATTTCGGACAGGGACGTACCAAGAGACCCAGTACTTC,CASSLLFRTGTYQETQYF
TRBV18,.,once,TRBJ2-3,TGTGCCAGCTCACCACAGGGGTCTAGCACAGATACGCAGTATTTT,CASSPQGSSTDTQYF
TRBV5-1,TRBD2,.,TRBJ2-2,TGCGCCAGCAGCTTGGGACTAGCGGGGGACAACACCGGGGAGCTGTTTTTT,CASSLGLAGDNTGELFF
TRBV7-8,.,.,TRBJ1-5,TGTGCCAGCAGCTTAACGGGATCCAGGCTAGAACAGCCCCAGCATTTT,CASSLTGSRLEQPQHF
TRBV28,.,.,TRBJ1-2,TGTGCCTGTGGTCGGGAGGGCTACACCTTC,CACGREGYTF
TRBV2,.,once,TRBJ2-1,TGTGCCAGCAGTGAAGTAGGGGTGGATGAGCAGTTCTTC,CASSEVGVDEQFF
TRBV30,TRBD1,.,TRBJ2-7,TGTGCTCTGGGGACAGGTTCCTACGAGCAGTACTTC,CALGTGSYEQYF
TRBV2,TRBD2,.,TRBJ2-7,TGTGCCAGAAACGGGGGGAGTCAGGGCCCCTACGAGCAGTACTTC,CARNGGSQGPYEQYF
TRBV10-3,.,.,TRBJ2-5,TGTGCCATCAGTGTTCAGGTCCGGGGGACCCAGTACTTC,CAISVQVRGTQYF
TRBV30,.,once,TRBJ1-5,TGTGCCTGGAGTAGGAAAGCGTCAGGGCAGCCCCAGCATTTT,CAWSRKASGQPQHF
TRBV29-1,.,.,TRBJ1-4,TGCAGCGTTGAGCGGCAGCCAAATGAAAAACTGTTTTTT,CSVERQPNEKLFF
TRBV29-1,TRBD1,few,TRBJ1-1,TGCAGCGTTGAGGGGACAGGGGGCACTGAAGCTTTCTTT,CSVEGTGGTEAFF